Listed below are T cell receptor beta chains from one sample, sequenced in a study of blood T cell repertoires in COVID-19. Method: immunoSEQ multiplex PCR; TCRdb's copy keeps in-frame clones and lacks some. This sample has 250,000 or so clones; roughly 85% occur once, and the top ten carry less than 4%. Sample: PBMCs or T cells enriched from blood (not recorded which). The receptors come from a woman between 35 and 50 years old who had been exposed to COVID-19. CDR3s include the opening cysteine and the closing phenylalanine or tryptophan. A D gene is named only where the DNA matches it firmly. Some rows have no size entry. The others give once, few or many, or a class for an expanded clone.

D gene: TRBD2
clone size: NA
V gene: TRBV5-1
J gene: TRBJ2-3
CDR3 DNA: TGCGCCAGCAGCTCCAGACTAGCGGGGGGCCATACGCAGTATTTT
CDR3 protein: CASSSRLAGGHTQYF

D gene: TRBD2
clone size: NA
V gene: TRBV5-1
J gene: TRBJ2-7
CDR3 DNA: TGCGCCAGCAGCTTGGTTAGCGGGGGGACCGTCTCCTACGAGCAGTACTTC
CDR3 protein: CASSLVSGGTVSYEQYF

D gene: TRBD1
clone size: NA
V gene: TRBV7-9
J gene: TRBJ1-2
CDR3 DNA: TGTGCCAGCAGCTTCGGCGGACAGGGGGCAGGGTATGGCTACACCTTC
CDR3 protein: CASSFGGQGAGYGYTF

D gene: NA
clone size: NA
V gene: TRBV7-2
J gene: TRBJ1-5
CDR3 DNA: TGTGCCAGCAGCCCCAGGGTGTCGACAGATAGCAATCAGCCCCAGCATTTT
CDR3 protein: CASSPRVSTDSNQPQHF

D gene: TRBD1
clone size: NA
V gene: TRBV18
J gene: TRBJ2-7
CDR3 DNA: TGTGCCAGCTCACCAGAGACAGGGAGCCCCTACGAGCAGTACTTC
CDR3 protein: CASSPETGSPYEQYF

D gene: TRBD1
clone size: once
V gene: TRBV18
J gene: TRBJ2-7
CDR3 DNA: TGTGCCAGCTCACCACAAGGGACAGGGGAGGGGTACGAGCAGTACTTC
CDR3 protein: CASSPQGTGEGYEQYF

D gene: NA
clone size: once
V gene: TRBV4-3
J gene: TRBJ1-2
CDR3 DNA: TGCGCCAGCAGCCAAGTAGGCCGGCAGGGGAACTATGGCTACACCTTC
CDR3 protein: CASSQVGRQGNYGYTF

D gene: TRBD1
clone size: NA
V gene: TRBV7-3
J gene: TRBJ2-1
CDR3 DNA: TGTGCCAGCAGCTTAACGTATGGGACAGGGGGCGTTCCTCTAATCAATGAGCAGTTCTTC
CDR3 protein: CASSLTYGTGGVPLINEQFF

D gene: TRBD1
clone size: NA
V gene: TRBV6-5
J gene: TRBJ1-2
CDR3 DNA: TGTGCCAGCACCGACGGGACAGGGCATCAAGGCTACACCTTC
CDR3 protein: CASTDGTGHQGYTF

D gene: NA
clone size: NA
V gene: TRBV18
J gene: TRBJ1-5
CDR3 DNA: TGTGCCAGCTCAGCGGGCAGCGACTATAGCAATCAGCCCCAGCATTTT
CDR3 protein: CASSAGSDYSNQPQHF

D gene: TRBD1
clone size: NA
V gene: TRBV3-1/TRBV3-2
J gene: TRBJ1-2
CDR3 DNA: TGTGCCAGCAGCCAAGCCTGGGGACAGTCCTACACCTTC
CDR3 protein: CASSQAWGQSYTF

D gene: TRBD2
clone size: NA
V gene: TRBV5-1
J gene: TRBJ2-1
CDR3 DNA: TGCGCCAGCAGCTTGACTAGCGGGGAACACAATGAGCAGTTCTTC
CDR3 protein: CASSLTSGEHNEQFF

D gene: TRBD1
clone size: once
V gene: TRBV7-2
J gene: TRBJ1-2
CDR3 DNA: TGTGCCAGCAGCACCCGACAGGGGGCAGAATATGGCTACACCTTC
CDR3 protein: CASSTRQGAEYGYTF

D gene: NA
clone size: NA
V gene: TRBV28
J gene: TRBJ2-7
CDR3 DNA: TGTGCCAGCAAGGCGGTATTCGGCGAGCAGTACTTC
CDR3 protein: CASKAVFGEQYF

D gene: TRBD1
clone size: NA
V gene: TRBV11-2
J gene: TRBJ2-1
CDR3 DNA: TGTGCCAGCAGCCCGGGACAGGGGGTGAATGAGCAGTTCTTC
CDR3 protein: CASSPGQGVNEQFF

D gene: TRBD2
clone size: NA
V gene: TRBV12-5
J gene: TRBJ2-5
CDR3 DNA: TGTGCTAGTGGTTTGAGCGGGGGGGAGACCCAGTACTTC
CDR3 protein: CASGLSGGETQYF

D gene: TRBD1
clone size: NA
V gene: TRBV7-2
J gene: TRBJ1-1
CDR3 DNA: TGTGCCAGCAGCTTAGGGGACAGGGCGAGTAGGGCTTTCTTT
CDR3 protein: CASSLGDRASRAFF

D gene: TRBD2
clone size: NA
V gene: TRBV24-1
J gene: TRBJ2-1
CDR3 DNA: TGTGCCACCAGTGGTCCCACAGGGGCGGGGGGGGACAATGAGCAGTTCTTC
CDR3 protein: CATSGPTGAGGDNEQFF

D gene: NA
clone size: once
V gene: TRBV10-3
J gene: TRBJ1-4
CDR3 DNA: TGTGCCATCAGTGAACTCGCAACTAATGAAAAACTGTTTTTT
CDR3 protein: CAISELATNEKLFF

D gene: NA
clone size: NA
V gene: TRBV28
J gene: TRBJ1-5
CDR3 DNA: TGTGCCAGCAACGAGGGCTCAACGCCCCAGCATTTT
CDR3 protein: CASNEGSTPQHF

D gene: TRBD1
clone size: NA
V gene: TRBV18
J gene: TRBJ1-2
CDR3 DNA: TGTGCCAGCTCCGGGACAGGGGTTACTAACTATGGCTACACCTTC
CDR3 protein: CASSGTGVTNYGYTF

D gene: TRBD1
clone size: NA
V gene: TRBV2
J gene: TRBJ2-1
CDR3 DNA: TGTGCCAGCACTCCCGGGACAGGCTATATCAATGAGCAGTTCTTC
CDR3 protein: CASTPGTGYINEQFF

D gene: TRBD1
clone size: NA
V gene: TRBV7-2
J gene: TRBJ1-2
CDR3 DNA: TGTGCCAGCAGCGAACAGGGGGCGAACGGTGGCTACACCTTC
CDR3 protein: CASSEQGANGGYTF

D gene: NA
clone size: NA
V gene: TRBV7-9
J gene: TRBJ1-2
CDR3 DNA: TGTGCCAGCAGCTTAGACCCGGATGGCTACACCTTC
CDR3 protein: CASSLDPDGYTF

D gene: NA
clone size: once
V gene: TRBV4-3
J gene: TRBJ2-1
CDR3 DNA: TGCGCCAGTGGGCTGGGTTCCTACAATGAGCAGTTCTTC
CDR3 protein: CASGLGSYNEQFF

D gene: NA
clone size: NA
V gene: TRBV9
J gene: TRBJ1-1
CDR3 DNA: TGTGCCAGCAGCGAACAGGTACAGTCGAACACTGAAGCTTTCTTT
CDR3 protein: CASSEQVQSNTEAFF

D gene: TRBD2
clone size: NA
V gene: TRBV14
J gene: TRBJ2-1
CDR3 DNA: TGTGCCAGCACCTCGGCCTGGGGGGGTGAGCAGTTCTTC
CDR3 protein: CASTSAWGGEQFF

D gene: TRBD1
clone size: NA
V gene: TRBV2
J gene: TRBJ1-2
CDR3 DNA: TGTGCCAGCAGTAAACAGGGGGCTGACTATGGCTACACCTTC
CDR3 protein: CASSKQGADYGYTF

D gene: NA
clone size: NA
V gene: TRBV30
J gene: TRBJ1-1
CDR3 DNA: TGTGCCTGGAGTGTCAACAGTCTTGAAGCTTTCTTT
CDR3 protein: CAWSVNSLEAFF

D gene: NA
clone size: NA
V gene: TRBV30
J gene: TRBJ2-5
CDR3 DNA: TGTGCCTGGAGTAAGGTAGACTGGCGGGAGACCCAGTACTTC
CDR3 protein: CAWSKVDWRETQYF

D gene: NA
clone size: NA
V gene: TRBV3-1/TRBV3-2
J gene: TRBJ2-6
CDR3 DNA: TGTGCCAGCAGCCAAGTCGGCAGGGCTGGGGCCAACGTCCTGACTTTC
CDR3 protein: CASSQVGRAGANVLTF

D gene: NA
clone size: NA
V gene: TRBV7-9
J gene: TRBJ1-2
CDR3 DNA: TGTGCCACTTATGTAACTTCCAGGGCCCCTAACTATGGCTACACCTTC
CDR3 protein: CATYVTSRAPNYGYTF

D gene: TRBD1
clone size: NA
V gene: TRBV30
J gene: TRBJ1-1
CDR3 DNA: TGTGCCTGGAGCAGAGTAGGGGGCGGCACTGAAGCTTTCTTT
CDR3 protein: CAWSRVGGGTEAFF

D gene: TRBD2
clone size: once
V gene: TRBV7-3
J gene: TRBJ2-1
CDR3 DNA: TGTGCCAGCAGCTCAACACTAGCGGGGGGCGAATCTGAGCAGTTCTTC
CDR3 protein: CASSSTLAGGESEQFF

D gene: TRBD2
clone size: NA
V gene: TRBV13
J gene: TRBJ2-7
CDR3 DNA: TGTGCCAGCAGCTTAGGAGGGACTAGATCCTACGAGCAGTACTTC
CDR3 protein: CASSLGGTRSYEQYF

D gene: NA
clone size: NA
V gene: TRBV7-2
J gene: TRBJ1-2
CDR3 DNA: TGTGCCAGCAGCCCCCCCCCAGGGCCCCCTTATGATTACACCTTC
CDR3 protein: CASSPPPGPPYDYTF

D gene: NA
clone size: NA
V gene: TRBV2
J gene: TRBJ2-7
CDR3 DNA: TGTGCCAGCAGTGACGTAACAGTCCACGAGCAGTACTTC
CDR3 protein: CASSDVTVHEQYF

D gene: NA
clone size: NA
V gene: TRBV13
J gene: TRBJ2-3
CDR3 DNA: TGTGCCACCGCAAAACAGGGAAGAGGCACAGATACGCAGTATTTT
CDR3 protein: CATAKQGRGTDTQYF

D gene: TRBD1
clone size: NA
V gene: TRBV7-8
J gene: TRBJ1-3
CDR3 DNA: TGTGCCAGCAGCCCACAGGGGGCCGGGAACACCATATATTTT
CDR3 protein: CASSPQGAGNTIYF

D gene: NA
clone size: NA
V gene: TRBV2
J gene: TRBJ1-2
CDR3 DNA: TGTGCCAGCAGTGAACTGGTCAGAAACTATGGCTACACCTTC
CDR3 protein: CASSELVRNYGYTF

D gene: TRBD1
clone size: NA
V gene: TRBV19
J gene: TRBJ1-1
CDR3 DNA: TGTGCCAGTAGTCCCCGACAGGGGGATCGGGCTTTCTTT
CDR3 protein: CASSPRQGDRAFF

D gene: TRBD2
clone size: NA
V gene: TRBV5-4
J gene: TRBJ2-1
CDR3 DNA: TGTGCCAGCAGCTTGGGAGCCAAGCGGGGGAGCTACAATGAGCAGTTCTTC
CDR3 protein: CASSLGAKRGSYNEQFF